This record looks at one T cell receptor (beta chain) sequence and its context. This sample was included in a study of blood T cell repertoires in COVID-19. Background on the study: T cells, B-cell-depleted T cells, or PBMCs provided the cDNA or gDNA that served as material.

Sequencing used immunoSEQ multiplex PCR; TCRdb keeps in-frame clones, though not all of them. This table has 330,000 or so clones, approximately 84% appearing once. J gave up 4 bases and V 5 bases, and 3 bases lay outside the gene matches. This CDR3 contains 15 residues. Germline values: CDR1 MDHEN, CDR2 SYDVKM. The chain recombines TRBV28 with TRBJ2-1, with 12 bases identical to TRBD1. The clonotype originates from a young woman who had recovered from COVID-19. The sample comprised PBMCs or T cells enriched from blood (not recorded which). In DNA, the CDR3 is TGTGCCAGCAGTGGGGACAGGGGGCGGTACAATGAGCAGTTCTTC. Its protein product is CASSGDRGRYNEQFF.